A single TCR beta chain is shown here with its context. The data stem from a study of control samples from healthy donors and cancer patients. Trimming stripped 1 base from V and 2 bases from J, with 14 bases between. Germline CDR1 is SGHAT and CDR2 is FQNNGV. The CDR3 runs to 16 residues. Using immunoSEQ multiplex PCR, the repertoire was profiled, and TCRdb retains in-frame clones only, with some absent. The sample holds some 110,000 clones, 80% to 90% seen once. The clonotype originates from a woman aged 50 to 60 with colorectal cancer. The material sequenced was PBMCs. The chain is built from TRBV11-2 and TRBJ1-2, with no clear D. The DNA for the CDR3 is TGTGCCAGCAGCTTAGTAGGACCAGGAGCCAACTATGGCTACACCTTC. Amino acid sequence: CASSLVGPGANYGYTF. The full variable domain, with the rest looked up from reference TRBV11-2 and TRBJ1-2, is EAGVAQSPRYKIIEKRQSVAFWCNPISGHATLYWYQQILGQGPKLLIQFQNNGVVDDSQLPKDRFSAERLKGVDSTLKIQPAKLEDSAVYLCASSLVGPGANYGYTFGSGTRLTVV.